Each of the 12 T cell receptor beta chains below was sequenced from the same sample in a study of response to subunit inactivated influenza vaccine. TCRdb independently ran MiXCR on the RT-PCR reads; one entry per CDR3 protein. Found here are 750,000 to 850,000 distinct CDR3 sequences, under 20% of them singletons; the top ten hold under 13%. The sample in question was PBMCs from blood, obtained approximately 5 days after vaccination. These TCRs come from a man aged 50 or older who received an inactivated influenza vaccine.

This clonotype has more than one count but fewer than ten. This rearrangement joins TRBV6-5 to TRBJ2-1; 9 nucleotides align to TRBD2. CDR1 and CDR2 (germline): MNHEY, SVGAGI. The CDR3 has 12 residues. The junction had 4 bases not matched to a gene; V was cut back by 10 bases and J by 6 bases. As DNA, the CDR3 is TGTGCCACCCTAGCGGGGCTCAATGAGCAGTTCTTC. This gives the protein CATLAGLNEQFF.

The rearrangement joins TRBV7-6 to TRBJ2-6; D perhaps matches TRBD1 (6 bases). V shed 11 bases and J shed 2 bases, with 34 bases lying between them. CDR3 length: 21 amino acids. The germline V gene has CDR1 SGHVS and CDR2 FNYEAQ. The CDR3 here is CAVSWAIGDPLQGTGANVLTF. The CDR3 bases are TGTGCCGTGTCTTGGGCAATAGGGGACCCTCTCCAGGGGACTGGGGCCAACGTCCTGACTTTC.

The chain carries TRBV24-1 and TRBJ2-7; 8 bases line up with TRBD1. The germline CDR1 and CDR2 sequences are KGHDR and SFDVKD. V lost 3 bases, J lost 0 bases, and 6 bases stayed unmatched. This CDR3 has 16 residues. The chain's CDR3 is CATSDHRTGRSYEQYF. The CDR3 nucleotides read TGTGCCACCAGTGATCATAGGACAGGGCGCTCCTACGAGCAGTACTTC.

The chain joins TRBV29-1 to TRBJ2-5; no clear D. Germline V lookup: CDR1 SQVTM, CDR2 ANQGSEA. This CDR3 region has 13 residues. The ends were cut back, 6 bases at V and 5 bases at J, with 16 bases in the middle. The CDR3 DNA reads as TGCAGCGTAGCACCACGGCTCGGGGAGACCCAGTACTTC. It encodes CSVAPRLGETQYF.

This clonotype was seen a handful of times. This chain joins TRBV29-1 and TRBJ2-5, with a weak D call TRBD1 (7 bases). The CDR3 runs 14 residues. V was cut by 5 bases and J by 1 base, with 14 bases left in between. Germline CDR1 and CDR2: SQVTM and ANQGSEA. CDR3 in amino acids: CSVRPRGVQETQYF. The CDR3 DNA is TGCAGCGTTCGGCCCAGGGGGGTCCAAGAGACCCAGTACTTC. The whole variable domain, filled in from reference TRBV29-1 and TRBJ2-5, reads SAVISQKPSRDICQRGTSLTIQCQVDSQVTMMFWYRQQPGQSLTLIATANQGSEATYESGFVIDKFPISRPNLTFSTLTVSNMSPEDSSIYLCSVRPRGVQETQYFGPGTRLLVL.

The CDR3 here is CASSARTVMNTEAFF. DNA of the CDR3: TGTGCCAGCAGCGCTCGGACAGTGATGAACACTGAAGCTTTCTTT. The chain employs TRBV4-2 and TRBJ1-1; TRBD1 might be the D (6 bases). The length of the CDR3 is 15 residues. Trimming removed 5 bases from V and 0 bases from J, with 13 bases in between. Germline assignment: CDR1 LGHNA and CDR2 YNFKEQ.

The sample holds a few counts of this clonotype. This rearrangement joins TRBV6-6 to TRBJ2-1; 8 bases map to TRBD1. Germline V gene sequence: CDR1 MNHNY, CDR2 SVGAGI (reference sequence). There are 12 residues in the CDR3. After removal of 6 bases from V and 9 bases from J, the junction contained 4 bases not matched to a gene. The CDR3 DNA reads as TGTGCCAGCAGCTGGACAGGGATTGAGCAGTTCTTC. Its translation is CASSWTGIEQFF.

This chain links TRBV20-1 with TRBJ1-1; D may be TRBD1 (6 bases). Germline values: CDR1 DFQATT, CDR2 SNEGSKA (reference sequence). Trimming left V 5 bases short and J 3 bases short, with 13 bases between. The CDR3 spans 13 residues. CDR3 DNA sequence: TGCAGTGCTGAAACAGGGCCCGACACTGAAGCTTTCTTT. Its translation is CSAETGPDTEAFF.

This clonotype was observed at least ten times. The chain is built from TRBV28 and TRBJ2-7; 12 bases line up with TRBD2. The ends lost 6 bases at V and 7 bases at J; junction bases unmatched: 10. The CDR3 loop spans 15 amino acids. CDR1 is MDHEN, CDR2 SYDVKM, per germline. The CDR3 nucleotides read TGTGCCAGCAGGTTAGCTCTAGCGGGAGGGCGAGAGCAGTACTTC. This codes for CASRLALAGGREQYF.

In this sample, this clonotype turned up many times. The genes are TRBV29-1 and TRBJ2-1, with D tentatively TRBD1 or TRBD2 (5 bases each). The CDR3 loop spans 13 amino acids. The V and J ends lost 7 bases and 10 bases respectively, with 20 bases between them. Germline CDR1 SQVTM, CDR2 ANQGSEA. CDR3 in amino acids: CSANVRGDYEQFF. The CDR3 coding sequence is TGCAGCGCAAACGTGAGAGGGGATTACGAGCAGTTCTTC.

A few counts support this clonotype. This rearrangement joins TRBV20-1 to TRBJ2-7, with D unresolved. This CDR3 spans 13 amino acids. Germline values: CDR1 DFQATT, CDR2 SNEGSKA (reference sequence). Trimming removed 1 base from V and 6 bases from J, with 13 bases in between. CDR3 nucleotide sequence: TGCAGTGCTAGAGTTGGGCAGGCTGGCGAGCAGTACTTC. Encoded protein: CSARVGQAGEQYF.

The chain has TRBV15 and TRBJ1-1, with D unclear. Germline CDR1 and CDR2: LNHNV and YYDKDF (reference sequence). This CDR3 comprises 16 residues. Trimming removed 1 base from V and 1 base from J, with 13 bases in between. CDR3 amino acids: CATSRVEVGGNTEAFF. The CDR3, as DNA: TGTGCCACCAGCAGAGTAGAAGTAGGAGGGAACACTGAAGCTTTCTTT.